The clone carrying this T cell receptor (beta chain) has ten or more counts. Its target is unknown. These data belong to a study of neurological immune-mediated disorders. Notes on the study in general: Subjects shared no identical expanded-clone CDR3 amino acid sequences, suggesting private TCR-beta repertoires in all groups. The greatest degree of TCR clonal expansion was observed in HTLV-1-associated myelopathy, with the lowest in multiple sclerosis, below that of healthy controls.

Germline lookup yields CDR1 MNHEY and CDR2 SVGAGI. The V end was cut by 0 bases, the J end by 3 bases, with 9 bases between. The length of the CDR3 is 14 residues. For the sorted libraries, about a million CD4+ or CD8+ T cells were used. The making of cDNA relied on 5'RACE with 10-nucleotide random UMIs. TCRdb itself ran the 5' RACE reads through MiXCR, one entry per CDR3 protein. Counted here are about 40,000 distinct CDR3 sequences, about 14% occurring once; the ten biggest clones make up approximately 4%. The specimen was CD4+ T cells from blood. The receptor was isolated from a woman in her sixties or seventies with HTLV-1-associated myelopathy (HAM/TSP). V usage is TRBV6-5 and J usage is TRBJ2-7; D uncertain. CDR3 region: CASSYSRSFYEQYF. The CDR3 DNA is TGTGCCAGCAGTTACTCGAGGAGTTTCTACGAGCAGTACTTC.